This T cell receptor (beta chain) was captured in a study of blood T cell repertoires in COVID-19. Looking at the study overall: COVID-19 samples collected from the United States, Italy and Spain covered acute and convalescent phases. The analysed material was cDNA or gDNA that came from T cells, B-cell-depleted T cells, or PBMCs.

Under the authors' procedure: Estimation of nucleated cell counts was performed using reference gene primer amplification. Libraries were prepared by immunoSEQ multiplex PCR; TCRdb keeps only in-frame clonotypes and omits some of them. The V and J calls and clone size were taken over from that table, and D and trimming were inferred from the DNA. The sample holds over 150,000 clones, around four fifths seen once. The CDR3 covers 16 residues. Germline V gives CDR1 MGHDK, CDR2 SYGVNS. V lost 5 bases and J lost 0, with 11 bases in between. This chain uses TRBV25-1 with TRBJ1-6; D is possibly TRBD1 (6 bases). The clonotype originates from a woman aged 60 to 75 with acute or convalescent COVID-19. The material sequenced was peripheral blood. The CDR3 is CASSRGGYSYNSPLHF. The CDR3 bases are TGTGCCAGCAGTAGGGGGGGCTACTCCTATAATTCACCCCTCCACTTT. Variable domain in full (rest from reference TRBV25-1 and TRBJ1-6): EADIYQTPRYLVIGTGKKITLECSQTMGHDKMYWYQQDPGMELHLIHYSYGVNSTEKGDLSSESTVSRIRTEHFPLTLESARPSHTSQYLCASSRGGYSYNSPLHFGNGTRLTVT.